These 3 T cell receptor beta chains share one sample of origin, sequenced in a study of tumor-infiltrating lymphocytes in primary liver carcinoma. Co-extracting RNA and DNA was done with 20-30 mg of unsorted bulk tissue as input. Using a constant-region primer together with ProtoScript II reverse transcriptase, TCR beta cDNA was made from 500 to 650 ng of total RNA. Libraries of TCR beta came from three nested multiplex PCR rounds with slightly modified ARM-PCR. TRBV1-TRBV30 forward primers paired with a C-beta reverse primer drove the first two PCR rounds, roughly 10 cycles each. One entry per CDR3 protein, called by TCRdb with MiXCR from the multiplex PCR reads. The table records 100,000 or so distinct CDR3 sequences, 55% to 70% of them present only once. The sequencing sample was made of liver tumor tissue from sampling region 5. Subset: tumor region T5, tumor centre. All receptors come from a woman aged 60-70 years with primary liver carcinoma and hepatitis B virus infection.

Comments on this clonotype: Just one base apart from a much larger clone, this may be a read error. V gene TRBV28 combines with J gene TRBJ1-2; D is uncertain. Looked up from germline, CDR1 is MDHEN and CDR2 is SYDVKM. Trimming pared 1 base from V and 7 bases from J, leaving 7 bases between. The CDR3 is 12 residues long. The CDR3 coding sequence is TGTGCCAGCAGTTTATTTCGGTGTGGCTACACCTTC. It yields the protein CASSLFRCGYTF.

The V call is TRBV14, the J call TRBJ1-6; the D is unclear. Germline CDR1 and CDR2: SGHDN and FVKESK. With 0 bases removed from V and 0 bases from J, the gap between germline ends came to 15 bases. The CDR3 has 19 residues. CDR3 sequence reads: CASSQDPAWARSYNSPLHF. The CDR3, as DNA: TGTGCCAGCAGCCAAGATCCCGCATGGGCGCGCTCCTATAATTCACCCCTCCACTTT.

This clonotype was counted a few times. V usage is TRBV7-9 and J usage is TRBJ1-6, with D hard to call. The V end was cut by 0 bases, the J end by 6 bases, with 6 bases between. The CDR3 loop spans 14 amino acids. From germline, CDR1 is SEHNR and CDR2 FQNEAQ (reference sequence). CDR3 loop: CASSLAGFNSPLHF. CDR3 bases: TGTGCCAGCAGCTTAGCAGGGTTTAATTCACCCCTCCACTTT.